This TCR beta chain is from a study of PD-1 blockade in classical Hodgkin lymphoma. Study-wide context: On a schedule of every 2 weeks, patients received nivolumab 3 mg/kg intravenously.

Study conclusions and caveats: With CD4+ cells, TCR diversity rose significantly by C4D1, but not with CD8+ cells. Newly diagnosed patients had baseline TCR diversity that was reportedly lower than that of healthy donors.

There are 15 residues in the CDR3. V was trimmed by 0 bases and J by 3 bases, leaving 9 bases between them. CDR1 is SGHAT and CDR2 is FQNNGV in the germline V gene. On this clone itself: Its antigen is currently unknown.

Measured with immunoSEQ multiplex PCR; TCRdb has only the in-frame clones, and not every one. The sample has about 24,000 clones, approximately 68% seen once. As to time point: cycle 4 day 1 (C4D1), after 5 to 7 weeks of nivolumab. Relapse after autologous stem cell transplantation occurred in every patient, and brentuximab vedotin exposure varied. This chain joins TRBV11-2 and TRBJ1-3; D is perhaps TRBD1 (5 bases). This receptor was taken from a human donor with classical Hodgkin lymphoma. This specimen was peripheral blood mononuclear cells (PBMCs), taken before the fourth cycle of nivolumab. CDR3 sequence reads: CASSLDSGSGNTIYF. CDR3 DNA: TGTGCCAGCAGCTTAGATTCAGGGAGTGGAAACACCATATATTTT.